This T cell receptor beta chain was found in a study of cytomegalovirus exposure and HLA in healthy donors. About the study: Later, an analysis reported that the 120 or so validation repertoires had used the same platform as the roughly 650 first-cohort repertoires.

General study findings and limits: The study flagged approximately 180 TCR beta chains as cytomegalovirus-associated. The classifier, whose performance was assessed in both the original and validation cohorts, reportedly diagnosed cytomegalovirus status with high specificity and sensitivity.

The CDR3 covers 15 residues. Germline CDR1 and CDR2: MDHEN and SYDVKM. The V segment lost 5 bases and the J segment 3 bases; nucleotides outside the gene matches: 4. On this clone: Its cognate antigen is unknown.

Some clones are missing from TCRdb's copy, which holds only in-frame ones; the method was immunoSEQ multiplex PCR. Of some 160,000 clones listed, around nine tenths are singletons. The source is a man aged 18 to 30 in good health and CMV-seronegative. The specimen sequenced was PBMCs. The rearrangement links TRBV28 to TRBJ1-4; 9 positions match TRBD1. This chain's CDR3 is CASSPRQGANEKLFF. The CDR3 DNA is TGTGCCAGCAGTCCCCGACAGGGGGCTAATGAAAAACTGTTTTTT.